This T cell receptor beta chain derives from a study of blood T cell repertoires in COVID-19. Method: immunoSEQ multiplex PCR; TCRdb's copy keeps in-frame clones and lacks some. The repertoire includes fewer than 400,000 clones, roughly 88% of them detected once, and roughly 2% sits in the top ten. Participants, about 18 to 90 years old, spanned fewer than 25 US areas. Germline CDR1 and CDR2: MNHEY and SMNVEV (reference sequence). There are 16 residues in the CDR3. V lost 6 bases to trimming and J lost 1 base; unmatched junction nucleotides: 7. This chain joins TRBV27 and TRBJ2-1; 9 positions agree with TRBD1. Sequenced sample: PBMCs or T cells enriched from blood (not recorded which). The TCR was taken from a man aged 25 to 40 who had recovered from COVID-19. This CDR3 reads CASRQQGAVSYNEQFF. In DNA, the CDR3 is TGTGCCAGCAGACAACAGGGGGCAGTATCCTACAATGAGCAGTTCTTC.